This entry lists 29 T cell receptor beta chains sequenced from one sample in a study of shared clonotypes between healthy human individuals. Repertoires were generated with immunoSEQ multiplex PCR, while TCRdb's copy carries only in-frame clones and drops some. The sample holds 470,000 or so clones, 60% to 80% seen once. Input material: PBMCs. The receptors come from a woman in her forties in good health. Some clones in this sample may be carry-over from other donors' samples.

This clone appeared a single time. The genes are TRBV5-5 and TRBJ1-2, with 10 bases aligning to TRBD1. The ends lost 0 bases at V and 5 bases at J; junction bases unmatched: 7. CDR1 SGHKS and CDR2 YYEKEE come from the germline V gene (reference sequence). The CDR3 spans 16 residues. CDR3 region: CASSLAPGQGRYGYTF. The CDR3 DNA reads as TGTGCCAGCAGCTTGGCCCCGGGACAGGGGAGATATGGCTACACCTTC.

The chain employs TRBV30 and TRBJ2-1; 10 nucleotides line up with TRBD2. J was trimmed by 8 bases and V by 4 bases; bases with no gene match: 8. This CDR3 is built from 14 residues. Germline CDR1 reads GTSNPN; CDR2 reads SVGIG (reference sequence). The chain's CDR3 is CAWTRAGGLDEQFF. DNA of the CDR3: TGTGCCTGGACCCGAGCGGGAGGGTTGGATGAGCAGTTCTTC.

Worth noting for this clone: This sample also contains other DNA sequences that code for the same CDR3. This chain connects TRBV10-3 to TRBJ2-1; 7 bases are shared with TRBD1. Germline CDR1 and CDR2: ENHRY and SYGVKD. The length of the CDR3 is 11 residues. Losses at the gene ends were 9 bases for V and 7 bases for J; bases not matched to a gene: 3. The CDR3: CAIGGGNEQFF. The CDR3 nucleotides are TGTGCCATAGGGGGCGGGAATGAGCAGTTCTTC.

This clone occurred many times. Other DNA sequences from this sample encode an identical CDR3 as well. This chain joins TRBV15 and TRBJ1-5, with D possibly matching TRBD1 (5 bases). The CDR3 consists of 15 residues. V lost 0 bases and J lost 7, with 13 bases in between. The V gene's germline CDR1 is LNHNV and CDR2 YYDKDF (reference sequence). The CDR3 protein is CATSREGQGGQPQHF. CDR3 nucleotide sequence: TGTGCCACCAGCAGAGAGGGGCAGGGTGGGCAGCCCCAGCATTTT. The entire variable domain, with the rest obtained from reference TRBV15 and TRBJ1-5, is as follows: DAMVIQNPRYQVTQFGKPVTLSCSQTLNHNVMYWYQQKSSQAPKLLFHYYDKDFNNEADTPDNFQSRRPNTSFCFLDIRSPGLGDTAMYLCATSREGQGGQPQHFGDGTRLSIL.

The V call is TRBV5-1, the J call TRBJ1-4; D is unresolved. Trimming took 0 bases from V and 0 from J, leaving 6 bases between them. Germline CDR1 is SGHRS and CDR2 is YFSETQ. The CDR3 totals 15 residues. The CDR3 sequence: CASSLETATNEKLFF. The CDR3 nucleotides read TGCGCCAGCAGCTTGGAAACAGCAACTAATGAAAAACTGTTTTTT.

V usage is TRBV27 and J usage is TRBJ2-7; 11 nucleotides line up with TRBD2. V was pared by 6 bases and J by 5 bases, with 3 bases of the junction left unmatched. CDR1 MNHEY and CDR2 SMNVEV come from the germline V gene (reference sequence). The CDR3 covers 13 residues. The CDR3 DNA is TGTGCCAGCAGATTAGCGGGAGGGCACGAGCAGTACTTC. It yields the protein CASRLAGGHEQYF.

The chain joins TRBV6-6 to TRBJ1-4; the D is unclear. The germline V and J ends were trimmed by 6 bases and 4 bases, with 18 bases remaining between them. In germline, CDR1 is MNHNY, CDR2 SVGAGI (reference sequence). There are 16 residues in the CDR3. CDR3 region: CASSTGPVRDNEKLFF. CDR3 nucleotides: TGTGCCAGCAGCACTGGGCCGGTGAGGGATAATGAAAAACTGTTTTTT.

This clone showed up just once. The genes are TRBV7-9 and TRBJ2-7; the match to TRBD2 covers 10 bases. J was trimmed by 6 bases and V by 3 bases; bases with no gene match: 11. Per the germline V gene, CDR1 is SEHNR and CDR2 is FQNEAQ (reference sequence). This CDR3 is 16 amino acids long. CDR3 residues: CASSLPTSGLLFEQYF. CDR3 in DNA: TGTGCCAGCAGCTTGCCGACTAGCGGGCTACTTTTCGAGCAGTACTTC.

Of note for this clone: Additional DNA sequences in this sample encode the identical CDR3. The chain uses TRBV4-1 and TRBJ2-7; D not resolved. CDR1 is MGHRA, CDR2 YSYEKL, per germline. The CDR3 has 11 amino acids. V was pared by 1 base and J by 5 bases, with 3 bases between. CDR3 protein: CASSQGHEQYF. The CDR3 DNA sequence: TGCGCCAGCAGCCAAGGTCACGAGCAGTACTTC.

The CDR3 loop reads CSVSRTGSATDTQYF. CDR3 nucleotide sequence: TGCAGCGTTTCGCGAACGGGGTCTGCCACAGATACGCAGTATTTT. The chain combines TRBV29-1 with TRBJ2-3; tentatively, D is TRBD2 (5 bases). The CDR3 is made up of 15 amino acids. Germline V CDR1 and CDR2: SQVTM, ANQGSEA. Trimming removed 5 bases from V and 2 bases from J, with 17 bases in between.

The CDR3 sequence: CASSPGAQPQHF. The CDR3 region has the DNA TGTGCCAGCTCACCTGGCGCTCAGCCCCAGCATTTT. The rearrangement uses TRBV18 and TRBJ1-5; D not resolved. This CDR3 comprises 12 residues. Germline-derived CDR1 and CDR2 are KGHSH and LQKENI. The V gene lost 3 bases and the J gene lost 6 bases, with 6 bases spanning the gap.

V is TRBV4-2 and J is TRBJ2-1; 7 bases match TRBD1. This CDR3 is 16 amino acids long. CDR1 is LGHNA, CDR2 YNFKEQ, per germline. The V gene end was trimmed by 5 bases and the J gene end by 5 bases; junction bases not matched to a gene: 12. DNA of the CDR3: TGTGCCAGCAGCGAGGGGGCCAGCGAGGACCACAATGAGCAGTTCTTC. It yields the protein CASSEGASEDHNEQFF.

This clone was observed a handful of times. The chain carries TRBV5-1 and TRBJ2-1; a possible D gene is TRBD2 (6 bases). The CDR3 runs 14 residues. Trimming took 4 bases from V and 10 from J, leaving 18 bases between them. In germline, CDR1 is SGHRS, CDR2 YFSETQ. CDR3 sequence (DNA): TGCGCCAGCAGCGGTGGGGACTCCCGTGGGGAGCAGTTCTTC. Amino acids: CASSGGDSRGEQFF.

The rearrangement uses TRBV10-1 and TRBJ2-3; unclear D gene. The CDR3 sequence is 15 residues long. V was trimmed by 4 bases and J by 0 bases, leaving 11 bases between them. The germline gives CDR1 WNHNN, CDR2 SYGVQD (reference sequence). The CDR3 nucleotides read TGCGCCAGCAGTGTGGTCTATTCTAGCACAGATACGCAGTATTTT. It encodes CASSVVYSSTDTQYF.

This clone was seen once. The CDR3 DNA is TGTGCCAGCAGTTTGGAGACGGCTGAAGCTTTCTTT. This encodes CASSLETAEAFF. This chain links TRBV28 with TRBJ1-1, with D unresolved. The CDR3 runs 12 residues. The germline V and J ends were trimmed by 3 bases and 6 bases, with 8 bases remaining between them. Germline assignment: CDR1 MDHEN and CDR2 SYDVKM.

About this clone itself: Since a much larger clone is just one base distant, this may be a read error. Lacking the conserved final phenylalanine or tryptophan, this CDR3 likely reflects a read error. J is TRBJ2-7 and V is TRBV5-1, with 7 bases matching TRBD1. With 2 bases clipped from V and 0 bases from J, the junction kept 11 bases outside the gene matches. CDR3 length equals 17 residues. Looked up from germline, CDR1 is SGHRS and CDR2 is YFSETQ. CDR3 DNA: TGCGCCAGCAGCTTAACCTTCCAAGGGGGCGGCTCCTACGAGCAGTACCTC. This gives the protein CASSLTFQGGGSYEQYL.

The V and J genes are TRBV19 and TRBJ2-2; 7 bases are shared with TRBD1. After removal of 8 bases from V and 4 bases from J, the junction contained 19 bases not matched to a gene. This CDR3 has 18 amino acids. Germline CDR1 is LNHDA and CDR2 is SQIVND (reference sequence). This chain's CDR3 is CASLRRDRQSLATGELFF. The CDR3 DNA follows: TGTGCCAGTCTTCGTCGGGACAGACAATCCCTTGCCACCGGGGAGCTGTTTTTT.

V gene TRBV13 combines with J gene TRBJ2-2; TRBD2 aligns across 12 bases. The CDR3 is 17 amino acids. V was pared by 5 bases and J by 4 bases, with 8 bases of the junction left unmatched. The germline gives CDR1 PRHDT, CDR2 FYEKMQ (reference sequence). CDR3 bases: TGTGCCAGCAGCCTAAGACTAGCGGGAGTGTTCACCGGGGAGCTGTTTTTT. It translates to CASSLRLAGVFTGELFF.

This clone was found once. The chain is built from TRBV19 and TRBJ1-5, with D unresolved. The germline gives CDR1 LNHDA, CDR2 SQIVND (reference sequence). Trimming shortened V by 7 bases and J by 1 base, and 11 bases separated the two germline ends. The CDR3 spans 14 residues. CDR3 DNA: TGTGCCAGTACCCTGGACGGGAGCAATCAGCCCCAGCATTTT. Its translation is CASTLDGSNQPQHF.

The chain carries TRBV5-1 and TRBJ2-7, with D possibly being TRBD2 (6 bases). Germline V CDR1 and CDR2: SGHRS, YFSETQ. This CDR3 has 15 amino acids. V lost 3 bases and J 4 bases, leaving 17 bases between the germline ends. CDR3 nucleotides: TGCGCCAGCAGCTCACAGACGTCGGGGGTGTACGAGCAGTACTTC. Its protein product is CASSSQTSGVYEQYF.

V is TRBV30 and J is TRBJ2-1, with no clear D. CDR3 length: 15 residues. V was trimmed by 4 bases and J by 1 base, leaving 14 bases between them. The germline V gene encodes CDR1 GTSNPN and CDR2 SVGIG (reference sequence). The CDR3 DNA reads TGTGCCTGGACAGCGACAAGCCAATCCTACAATGAGCAGTTCTTC. This translates into CAWTATSQSYNEQFF.

V is TRBV9 and J is TRBJ1-1; no reliable D call. The CDR3 contains 14 residues. Trimming took off 0 bases at V and 0 bases at J, with 6 bases between the two ends. The germline V gene encodes CDR1 SGDLS and CDR2 YYNGEE. The CDR3 is CASSVGVVNTEAFF. In DNA, the CDR3 is TGTGCCAGCAGCGTAGGTGTGGTGAACACTGAAGCTTTCTTT.

This rearrangement joins TRBV28 to TRBJ1-1; D unclear. Trimming took 3 bases from V and 8 from J, leaving 10 bases between them. Per germline, CDR1 MDHEN and CDR2 SYDVKM. This CDR3 comprises 12 residues. The CDR3, as DNA: TGTGCCAGCAGTTTGGCCCAATTGGAAGCTTTCTTT. Protein sequence: CASSLAQLEAFF.

This chain joins TRBV14 and TRBJ2-3; the D call may be TRBD1 or TRBD2 (5 bases each). V was trimmed by 10 bases and J by 2 bases, leaving 19 bases between them. This CDR3 is 15 amino acids long. Germline-derived CDR1 and CDR2 are SGHDN and FVKESK. CDR3 nucleotide sequence: TGTGCCACCACCCGGGACCGCTCTCTCACAGATACGCAGTATTTT. It encodes CATTRDRSLTDTQYF.

On this clone: The junction shows a germline mismatch at one end, possibly a read error. The chain combines TRBV27 with TRBJ1-5, with TRBD1 identical over 8 bases. The CDR3 runs 14 residues. The germline gives CDR1 MNHEY, CDR2 SMNVEV (reference sequence). CDR3 nucleotide sequence: TGTGCCAGCAGTTTCGACAGGGGCAAACAGCCCCAGCATTTT. This translates into CASSFDRGKQPQHF.

This chain connects TRBV4-2 to TRBJ1-1; no clear D gene. CDR1 is LGHNA, CDR2 YNFKEQ, per germline. CDR3 length: 15 residues. Trimming left V 5 bases short and J 1 base short, with 14 bases between. CDR3 bases: TGTGCCAGCAGCAGGGAACTTCATGGGAACACTGAAGCTTTCTTT. Translating it yields CASSRELHGNTEAFF.

The genes are TRBV6-6 and TRBJ2-7; TRBD2 might be the D (6 bases). This CDR3 is built from 14 residues. V was pared by 2 bases and J by 6 bases, with 14 bases between. The germline V gene encodes CDR1 MNHNY and CDR2 SVGAGI (reference sequence). CDR3 coding DNA: TGTGCCAGCAGTTACCTCCCGGGAGTCCCCGAGCAGTACTTC. Amino acid sequence: CASSYLPGVPEQYF.

DNA for the CDR3: TGTGCCAGCAGCAAAGATTTAGCAGGGTGGCAAGAGACCCAGTACTTC. It is translated as CASSKDLAGWQETQYF. The genes are TRBV21-1 and TRBJ2-5; the table calls TRBD1, which could not be checked here. TRBV21-1 is listed as a pseudogene. The CDR3 is 16 residues long.

The chain recombines TRBV4-3 with TRBJ2-1; TRBD2 is a possible D gene (5 bases). V was shortened by 0 bases and J by 0 bases, with 18 bases between the two germline ends. The germline gives CDR1 LGHNA, CDR2 YSLEER. This CDR3 spans 19 amino acids. CDR3 in amino acids: CASSQDINNMAGSYNEQFF. The CDR3 DNA reads as TGCGCCAGCAGCCAAGATATCAATAATATGGCGGGCTCCTACAATGAGCAGTTCTTC.